These T cell receptor beta chains were read from a single sample in a study of technical replicates of blood from a handful of donors. Sequencing used immunoSEQ multiplex PCR; TCRdb keeps in-frame clones, though not all of them. Of 64,000 or so clones listed, around 85% are singletons. The specimen sequenced was PBMCs. These receptors were taken from a human donor in good health. Some clones in this sample may be carry-over from other donors' samples. The CDR3 runs from the conserved cysteine through the conserved F or W. A D gene is named only where the DNA matches it firmly. Clone sizes are given selectively: once, few, many, or a class where the clone is expanded.

cdr3_nt	cdr3_aa	v_call	clone_size	j_call	d_call
TGTGCCAGCAGCTCGGGACAGGTGGCTGATACGCAGTATTTT	CASSSGQVADTQYF	TRBV7-2	.	TRBJ2-3	TRBD1
TGTGCCAGCAGCTTGAGGACAGTCTACGAGCAGTACTTC	CASSLRTVYEQYF	TRBV11-1	once	TRBJ2-7	.
TGTGCCAGCAGCTTATCAGGAGGGGTTGGAAACACCATATATTTT	CASSLSGGVGNTIYF	TRBV11-3	.	TRBJ1-3	.
TGTGCCAGCAGCCCACAGGGTAGTACCACTGAAGCTTTCTTT	CASSPQGSTTEAFF	TRBV6-1	.	TRBJ1-1	.
TGTGCCAGCAGCTTAGCAGGACAGGGCTCCTACGAGCAGTACTTC	CASSLAGQGSYEQYF	TRBV7-2	.	TRBJ2-7	TRBD1
TGCGCCAGCAGCTTGCAGTCAGTAGCGGACACTGAAGCTTTCTTT	CASSLQSVADTEAFF	TRBV5-1	.	TRBJ1-1	.
TGCGCCAGCAGCTTGGGACAGAAAGAGACCCAGTACTTC	CASSLGQKETQYF	TRBV5-1	.	TRBJ2-5	.
TGTGCCAGCAGCGTGGGGGGCCTAGCGGGAGGGTGGGAGCAGTACTTC	CASSVGGLAGGWEQYF	TRBV9	.	TRBJ2-7	TRBD2
TGTGCCAGCAGCGGAACAGGGGGCGCGTCTGGAAACACCATATATTTT	CASSGTGGASGNTIYF	TRBV6-6	.	TRBJ1-3	TRBD1
TGTGCCAGCAGCTTAGGACTAGCGGGGGGTGGTGAGCAGTTCTTC	CASSLGLAGGGEQFF	TRBV7-2	.	TRBJ2-1	TRBD2
TGTGCCAGCAGCTTCTACAGGGTTCCCTACAATGAGCAGTTCTTC	CASSFYRVPYNEQFF	TRBV7-8	.	TRBJ2-1	.
TGTGCCAGCAGCTTAGCGGGGACAGGAGCTAACTATGGCTACACCTTC	CASSLAGTGANYGYTF	TRBV7-9	.	TRBJ1-2	TRBD1
TGTGCCAGCAGCCCCGGGACTAGCGGGAGATCAGATACGCAGTATTTT	CASSPGTSGRSDTQYF	TRBV9	.	TRBJ2-3	TRBD2
TGTGCCAGCAGTTACAGGACAGGGAACGAGCAGTACTTC	CASSYRTGNEQYF	TRBV6-5	.	TRBJ2-7	TRBD1
TGCAGCGTAGACCTTAGCGGGGGGGCTTGGGATACGCAGTATTTT	CSVDLSGGAWDTQYF	TRBV29-1	.	TRBJ2-3	TRBD2
TGTGCCAGCAGCTTGGGCTACTACAATGAGCAGTTCTTC	CASSLGYYNEQFF	TRBV5-4	.	TRBJ2-1	.
TGTGCCAGCAGTACAGACCGTGAAAAACTGTTTTTT	CASSTDREKLFF	TRBV7-9	.	TRBJ1-4	.
TGTGCCAGCAGCAGACGAGACCAGCGATACGAGCAGTACTTC	CASSRRDQRYEQYF	TRBV4-2	.	TRBJ2-7	.
TGTGCCATCAGTTCCGGACAGGGGGCGGACGAGCAGTACTTC	CAISSGQGADEQYF	TRBV10-3	.	TRBJ2-7	TRBD1
TGTGCCAGCAGCCAAGCTATGTGGGGCAAGGGTAATGAAAAACTGTTTTTT	CASSQAMWGKGNEKLFF	TRBV4-2	.	TRBJ1-4	.
TGTGCCAGCGGCCTCGGTGGGACAGGGGTCGAAAAACTGTTTTTT	CASGLGGTGVEKLFF	TRBV9	.	TRBJ1-4	TRBD1
TGTGCCAGCAGCTTATGGAGCGGAAAATCCTACAATGAGCAGTTCTTC	CASSLWSGKSYNEQFF	TRBV7-3	.	TRBJ2-1	.
TGCAGCGTAGCCGGACAGGGCCGTGAAGCTTTCTTT	CSVAGQGREAFF	TRBV29-1	once	TRBJ1-1	TRBD1
TGTGCCAGCAGCTTCAGTCCCTATAATTCACCCCTCCACTTT	CASSFSPYNSPLHF	TRBV7-2	.	TRBJ1-6	.